What follows is one T cell receptor beta chain and its context. This entry is derived from a study of cytomegalovirus exposure and HLA in healthy donors. The CDR3 spans 13 residues. V was clipped by 3 bases and J by 5 bases; unmatched bases: 3. From germline, CDR1 is SGHKS and CDR2 YYEKEE (reference sequence). The PCR had 60 Vbeta and 13 Jbeta primers. Clones were sequenced by immunoSEQ multiplex PCR, and TCRdb holds only the in-frame ones, with some missing. Here the sample spans about 160,000 clones, approximately 80% being singletons. This clonotype was obtained from a man between 18 and 29 years old in good health and CMV-seropositive. Material: PBMCs. The chain joins TRBV5-5 to TRBJ2-7; 9 bases are a match to TRBD1. CDR3 DNA sequence: TGTGCCAGCAGCTGGACAGGGGCACACGAGCAGTACTTC. Residues: CASSWTGAHEQYF.